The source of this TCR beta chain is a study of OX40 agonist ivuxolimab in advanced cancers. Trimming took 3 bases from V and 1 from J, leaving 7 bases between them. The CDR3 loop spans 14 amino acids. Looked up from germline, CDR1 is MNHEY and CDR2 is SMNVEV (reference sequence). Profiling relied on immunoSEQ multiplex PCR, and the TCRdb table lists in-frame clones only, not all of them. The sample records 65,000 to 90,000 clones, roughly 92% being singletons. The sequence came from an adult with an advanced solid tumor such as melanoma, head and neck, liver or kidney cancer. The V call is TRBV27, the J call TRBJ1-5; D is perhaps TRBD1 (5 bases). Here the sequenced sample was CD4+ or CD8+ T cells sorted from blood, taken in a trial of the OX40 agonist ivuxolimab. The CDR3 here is CASSFRDSNQPQHF. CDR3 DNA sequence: TGTGCCAGCAGTTTTCGGGACAGCAATCAGCCCCAGCATTTT.